This T cell receptor beta chain was retrieved from a study of cytomegalovirus exposure and HLA in healthy donors. The junction had 5 bases not matched to a gene; V was cut back by 4 bases and J by 8 bases. The CDR3 extends over 15 amino acids. Germline-derived CDR1 and CDR2 are LNHDA and SQIVND (reference sequence). Amplification used 60 Vbeta primers and 13 Jbeta primers. Data came from immunoSEQ multiplex PCR; TCRdb stores just in-frame clones and leaves some out. The table shows about 250,000 clones, with approximately 70% occurring only once. Overall study results and limits: Diagnosis of cytomegalovirus status made by the classifier reportedly showed high specificity and sensitivity.

In this sample, this clone turned up once. Its antigen is currently unknown. This receptor was obtained from a female donor in good health and CMV-seronegative. The rearrangement joins TRBV19 to TRBJ2-1, with 13 positions matching TRBD2. The material sequenced was PBMCs. CDR3 in amino acids: CASSSGTSGNDEQFF. The CDR3 coding sequence is TGTGCCAGTAGTAGCGGGACTAGCGGGAATGATGAGCAGTTCTTC.